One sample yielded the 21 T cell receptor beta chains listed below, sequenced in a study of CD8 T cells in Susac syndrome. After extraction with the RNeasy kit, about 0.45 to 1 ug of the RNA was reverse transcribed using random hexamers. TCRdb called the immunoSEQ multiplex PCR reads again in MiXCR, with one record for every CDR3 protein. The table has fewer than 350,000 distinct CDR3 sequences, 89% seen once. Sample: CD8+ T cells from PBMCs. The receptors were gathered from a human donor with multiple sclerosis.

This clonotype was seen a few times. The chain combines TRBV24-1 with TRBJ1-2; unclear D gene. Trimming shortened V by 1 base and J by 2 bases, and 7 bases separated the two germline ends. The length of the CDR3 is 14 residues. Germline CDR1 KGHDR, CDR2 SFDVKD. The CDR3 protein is CATSDLGLNYGYTF. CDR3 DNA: TGTGCCACCAGTGATTTAGGGCTGAACTATGGCTACACCTTC.

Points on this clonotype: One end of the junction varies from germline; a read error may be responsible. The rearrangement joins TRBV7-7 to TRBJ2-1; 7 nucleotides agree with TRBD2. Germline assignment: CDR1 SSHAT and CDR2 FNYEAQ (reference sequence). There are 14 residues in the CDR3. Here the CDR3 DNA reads TGTGCTAGCAGCGCGACTTTAGGGAGGGTGGAGCAGTTCTTC. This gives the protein CASSATLGRVEQFF.

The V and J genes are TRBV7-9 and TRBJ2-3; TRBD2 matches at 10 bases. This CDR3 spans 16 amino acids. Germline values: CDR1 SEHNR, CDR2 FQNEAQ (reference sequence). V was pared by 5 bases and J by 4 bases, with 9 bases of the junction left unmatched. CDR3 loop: CASSRLLAGSADTQYF. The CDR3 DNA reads TGTGCCAGCAGCCGTTTACTAGCGGGAAGCGCAGATACGCAGTATTTT.

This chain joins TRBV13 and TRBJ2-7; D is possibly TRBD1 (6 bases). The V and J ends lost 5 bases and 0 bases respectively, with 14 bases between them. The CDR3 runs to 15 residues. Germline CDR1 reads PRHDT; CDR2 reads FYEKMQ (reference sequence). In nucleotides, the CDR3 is TGTGCCAGCAGCGCCCAGGGGCCGAGCTCCTACGAGCAGTACTTC. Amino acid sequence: CASSAQGPSSYEQYF.

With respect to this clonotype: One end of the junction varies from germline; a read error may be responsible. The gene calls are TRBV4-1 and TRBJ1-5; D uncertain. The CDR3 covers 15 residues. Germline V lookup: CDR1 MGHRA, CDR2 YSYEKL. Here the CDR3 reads CASSPRQNSNQPQLF. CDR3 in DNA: TGCGCCAGCAGCCCCCGGCAGAATAGCAATCAGCCCCAGCTTTTT.

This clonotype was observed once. The DNA of the CDR3 is TGTGCCAGCAGCATAGGACAGGGGGCATCCGGGGAGCTGTTTTTT. The encoded protein is CASSIGQGASGELFF. This rearrangement joins TRBV9 to TRBJ2-2; TRBD1 agrees at 11 bases. Germline V gene sequence: CDR1 SGDLS, CDR2 YYNGEE. CDR3 length equals 15 residues. The ends lost 4 bases at V and 6 bases at J; junction bases unmatched: 5. Full variable domain (missing parts from reference TRBV9 and TRBJ2-2): DSGVTQTPKHLITATGQRVTLRCSPRSGDLSVYWYQQSLDQGLQFLIQYYNGEERAKGNILERFSAQQFPDLHSELNLSSLELGDSALYFCASSIGQGASGELFFGEGSRLTVL.

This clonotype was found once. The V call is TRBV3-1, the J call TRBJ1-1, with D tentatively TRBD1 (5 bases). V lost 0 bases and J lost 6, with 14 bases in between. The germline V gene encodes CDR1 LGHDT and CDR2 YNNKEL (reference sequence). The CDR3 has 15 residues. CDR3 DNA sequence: TGTGCCAGCAGCCAAGAGGGGAACCTAGGGGCTGAAGCTTTCTTT. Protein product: CASSQEGNLGAEAFF.

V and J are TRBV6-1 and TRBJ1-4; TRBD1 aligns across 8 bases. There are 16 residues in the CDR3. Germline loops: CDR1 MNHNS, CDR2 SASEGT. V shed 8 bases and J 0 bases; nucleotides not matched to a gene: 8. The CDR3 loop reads CASYPWTGTTNEKLFF. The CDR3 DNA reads TGTGCCAGCTACCCGTGGACAGGGACAACTAATGAAAAACTGTTTTTT.

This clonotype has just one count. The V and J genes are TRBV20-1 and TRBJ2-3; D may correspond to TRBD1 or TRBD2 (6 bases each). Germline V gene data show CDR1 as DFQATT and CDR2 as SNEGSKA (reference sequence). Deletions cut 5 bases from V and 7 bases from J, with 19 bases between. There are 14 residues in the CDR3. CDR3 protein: CSASRLGGEYTQYF. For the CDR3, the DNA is TGCAGTGCTTCTCGACTAGGGGGTGAATATACGCAGTATTTT.

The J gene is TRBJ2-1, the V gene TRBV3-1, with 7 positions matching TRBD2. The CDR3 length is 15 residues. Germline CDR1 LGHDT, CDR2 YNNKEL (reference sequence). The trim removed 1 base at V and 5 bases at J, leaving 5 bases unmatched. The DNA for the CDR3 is TGTGCCAGCAGCCAAGCGGGGGGAATGCACAATGAGCAGTTCTTC. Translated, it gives CASSQAGGMHNEQFF.

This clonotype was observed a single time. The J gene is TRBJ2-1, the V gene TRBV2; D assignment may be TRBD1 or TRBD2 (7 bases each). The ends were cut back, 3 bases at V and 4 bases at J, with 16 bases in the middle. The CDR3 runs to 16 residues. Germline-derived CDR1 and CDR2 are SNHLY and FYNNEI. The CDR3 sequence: CASSDPGGAGYNEQFF. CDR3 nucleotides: TGTGCCAGCAGTGATCCAGGGGGGGCCGGGTACAATGAGCAGTTCTTC.

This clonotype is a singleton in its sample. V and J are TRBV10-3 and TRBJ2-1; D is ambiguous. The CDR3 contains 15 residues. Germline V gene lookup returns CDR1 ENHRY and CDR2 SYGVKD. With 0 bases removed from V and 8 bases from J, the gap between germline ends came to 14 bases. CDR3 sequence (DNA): TGTGCCATCAGTGAGTCGCAGCAGTCAGGCGATGAGCAGTTCTTC. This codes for CAISESQQSGDEQFF.

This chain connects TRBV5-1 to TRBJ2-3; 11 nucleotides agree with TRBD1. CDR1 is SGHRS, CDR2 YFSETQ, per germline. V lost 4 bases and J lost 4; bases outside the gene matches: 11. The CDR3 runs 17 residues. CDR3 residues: CASSPTPVGQGADTQYF. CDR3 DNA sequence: TGCGCCAGCAGCCCAACCCCTGTGGGACAGGGGGCAGATACGCAGTATTTT.

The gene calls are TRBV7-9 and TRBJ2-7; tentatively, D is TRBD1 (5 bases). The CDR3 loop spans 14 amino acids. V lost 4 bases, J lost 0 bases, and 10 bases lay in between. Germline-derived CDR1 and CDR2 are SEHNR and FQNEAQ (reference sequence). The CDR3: CASSSTAPSYEQYF. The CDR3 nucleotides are TGTGCCAGCAGCTCGACAGCTCCCTCCTACGAGCAGTACTTC.

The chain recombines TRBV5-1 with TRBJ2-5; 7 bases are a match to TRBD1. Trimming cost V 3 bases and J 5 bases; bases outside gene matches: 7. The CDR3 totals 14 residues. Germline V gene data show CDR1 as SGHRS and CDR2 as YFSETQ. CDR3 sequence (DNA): TGCGCCAGCAGCTCGACAGGGCTGGGGGAGACCCAGTACTTC. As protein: CASSSTGLGETQYF.

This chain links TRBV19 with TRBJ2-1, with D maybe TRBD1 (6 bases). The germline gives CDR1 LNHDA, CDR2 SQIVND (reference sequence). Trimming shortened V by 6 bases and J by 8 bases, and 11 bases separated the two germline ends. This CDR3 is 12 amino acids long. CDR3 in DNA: TGTGCCAGTAGGTTACAGGGCTATGAGCAGTTCTTC. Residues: CASRLQGYEQFF.

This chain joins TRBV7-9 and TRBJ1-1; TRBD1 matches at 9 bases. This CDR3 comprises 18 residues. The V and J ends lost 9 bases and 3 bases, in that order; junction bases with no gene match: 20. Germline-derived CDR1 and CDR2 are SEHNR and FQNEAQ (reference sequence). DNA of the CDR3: TGTGCCAGTTCCGGGACAGGGATTTTAACTACCCTGGACACTGAAGCTTTCTTT. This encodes CASSGTGILTTLDTEAFF.

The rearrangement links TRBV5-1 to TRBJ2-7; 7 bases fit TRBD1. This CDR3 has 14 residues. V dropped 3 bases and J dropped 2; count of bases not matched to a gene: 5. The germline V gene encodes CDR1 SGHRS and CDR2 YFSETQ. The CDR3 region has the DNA TGCGCCAGCAGCTATAGGGGACAGACCTACGAGCAGTACTTC. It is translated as CASSYRGQTYEQYF.

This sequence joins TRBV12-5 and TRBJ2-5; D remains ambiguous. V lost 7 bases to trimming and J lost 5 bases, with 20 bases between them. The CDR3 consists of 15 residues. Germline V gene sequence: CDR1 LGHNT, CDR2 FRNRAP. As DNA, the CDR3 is TGTGCTAGTGCCGACTTAGGGTTAGGGAAGGAGACCCAGTACTTC. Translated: CASADLGLGKETQYF.

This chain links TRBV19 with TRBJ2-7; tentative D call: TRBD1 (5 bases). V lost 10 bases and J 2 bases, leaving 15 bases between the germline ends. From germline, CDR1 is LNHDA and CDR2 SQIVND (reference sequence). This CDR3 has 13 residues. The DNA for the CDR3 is TGTGCCACGTCGTGGGGCAGGACCTACGAGCAGTACTTC. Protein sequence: CATSWGRTYEQYF.

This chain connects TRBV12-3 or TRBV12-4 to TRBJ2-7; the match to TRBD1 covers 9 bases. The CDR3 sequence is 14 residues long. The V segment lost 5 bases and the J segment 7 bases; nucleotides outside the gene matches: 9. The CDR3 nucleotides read TGTGCCAGCAGTGACCGGGACAGGGTGAGGGAGCAGTACTTC. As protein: CASSDRDRVREQYF.